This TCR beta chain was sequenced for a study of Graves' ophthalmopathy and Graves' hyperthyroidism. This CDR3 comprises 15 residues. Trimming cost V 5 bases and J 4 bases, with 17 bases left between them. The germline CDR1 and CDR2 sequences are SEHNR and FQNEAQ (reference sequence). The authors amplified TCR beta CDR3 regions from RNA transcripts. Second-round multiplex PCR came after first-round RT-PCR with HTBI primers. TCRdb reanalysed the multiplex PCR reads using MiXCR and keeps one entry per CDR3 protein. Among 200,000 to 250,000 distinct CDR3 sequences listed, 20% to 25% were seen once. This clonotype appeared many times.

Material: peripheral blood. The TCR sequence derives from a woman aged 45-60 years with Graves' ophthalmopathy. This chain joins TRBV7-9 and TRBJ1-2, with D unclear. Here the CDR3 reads CASSPRAVQGYGYTF. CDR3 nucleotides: TGTGCCAGCAGCCCCCGGGCGGTGCAAGGCTATGGCTACACCTTC.